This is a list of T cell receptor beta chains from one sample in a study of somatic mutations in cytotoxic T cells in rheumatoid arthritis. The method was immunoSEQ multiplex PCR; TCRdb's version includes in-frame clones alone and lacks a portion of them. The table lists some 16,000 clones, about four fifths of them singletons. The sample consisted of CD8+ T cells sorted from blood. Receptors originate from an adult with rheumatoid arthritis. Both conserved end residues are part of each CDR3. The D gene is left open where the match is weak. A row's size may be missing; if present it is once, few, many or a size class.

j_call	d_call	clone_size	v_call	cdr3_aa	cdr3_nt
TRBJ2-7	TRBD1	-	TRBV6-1	CASSSDRGGDEQYF	TGTGCCAGCAGTTCTGACAGGGGAGGCGACGAGCAGTACTTC
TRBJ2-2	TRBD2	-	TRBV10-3	CAISDPRGTSGASNTGELFF	TGTGCCATCAGTGACCCAAGGGGGACTAGCGGGGCCTCGAACACCGGGGAGCTGTTTTTT
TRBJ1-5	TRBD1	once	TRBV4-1	CASSQEVVGQGTQPQHF	TGCGCCAGCAGCCAAGAAGTGGTCGGACAGGGGACTCAGCCCCAGCATTTT
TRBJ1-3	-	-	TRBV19	CASSIVDSSGNTIYF	TGTGCCAGTAGTATAGTCGACAGCTCTGGAAACACCATATATTTT
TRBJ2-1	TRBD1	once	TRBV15	CATSREGTGVINEQFF	TGTGCCACCAGCAGAGAGGGGACAGGGGTAATTAATGAGCAGTTCTTC
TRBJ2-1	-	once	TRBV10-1	CASRDRDSQNEQFF	TGCGCCAGCAGAGACCGGGACTCGCAAAATGAGCAGTTCTTC
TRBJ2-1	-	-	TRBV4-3	CASSPDGLAGTERNEQFF	TGCGCCAGCAGCCCCGACGGGCTCGCGGGGACCGAAAGGAATGAGCAGTTCTTC
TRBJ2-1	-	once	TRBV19	CATGVHEQFF	TGTGCAACGGGAGTCCATGAGCAGTTCTTC
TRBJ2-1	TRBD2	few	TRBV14	CASSQVRTSQRDNEQFF	TGTGCCAGCAGCCAAGTCAGGACTAGTCAACGAGACAATGAGCAGTTCTTC
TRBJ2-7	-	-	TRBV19	CASSANVPSSYEQYF	TGTGCCAGTAGTGCGAACGTCCCTAGCTCCTACGAGCAGTACTTC
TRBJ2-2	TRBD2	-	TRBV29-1	CTVEGVGLAGGTGELFF	TGCACCGTTGAAGGTGTGGGTCTAGCGGGAGGGACCGGGGAGCTGTTTTTT
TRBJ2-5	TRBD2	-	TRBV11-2	CASRNSAGEVETQYF	TGTGCCAGCAGAAATTCAGCGGGAGAAGTGGAGACCCAGTACTTC
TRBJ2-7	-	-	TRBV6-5	CASSYRGSAEQYF	TGTGCCAGCAGTTACCGGGGGTCCGCCGAGCAGTACTTC
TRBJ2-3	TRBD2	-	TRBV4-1	CASSQEELAGEIPSTDTQYF	TGCGCCAGCAGCCAAGAGGAACTAGCGGGAGAAATCCCCAGCACAGATACGCAGTATTTT
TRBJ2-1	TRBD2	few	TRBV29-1	CSVSIGLADNNEQFF	TGCAGCGTCTCGATAGGACTAGCGGATAACAATGAGCAGTTCTTC
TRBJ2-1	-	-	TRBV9	CASSVEGLSYNEQFF	TGTGCCAGCAGCGTAGAAGGCCTCTCCTACAATGAGCAGTTCTTC
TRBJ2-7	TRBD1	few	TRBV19	CASSIGTASSYEQYF	TGTGCCAGTAGTATCGGGACAGCGAGCTCCTACGAGCAGTACTTC
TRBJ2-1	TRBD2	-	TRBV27	CASSLEAGATGAYNEQFF	TGTGCCAGCAGTTTAGAAGCGGGAGCTACTGGGGCCTACAATGAGCAGTTCTTC
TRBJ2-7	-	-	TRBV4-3	CASSQEWQGWYEQYF	TGCGCCAGCAGCCAAGAGTGGCAGGGGTGGTACGAGCAGTACTTC
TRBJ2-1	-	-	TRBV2	CASSEVSASSYNEQFF	TGTGCCAGCAGTGAGGTCAGTGCTAGCTCCTACAATGAGCAGTTCTTC
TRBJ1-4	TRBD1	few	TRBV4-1	CASSPQAGGVEKLFF	TGCGCCAGCAGCCCCCAGGCAGGGGGCGTTGAAAAACTGTTTTTT
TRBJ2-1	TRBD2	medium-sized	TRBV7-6	CASSPGTSGRLGNEQFF	TGTGCCAGCAGCCCGGGGACTAGCGGGAGATTGGGGAATGAGCAGTTCTTC
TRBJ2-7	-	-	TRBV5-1	CASSLDWATYEQYF	TGCGCCAGCAGCTTGGACTGGGCCACCTACGAGCAGTACTTC
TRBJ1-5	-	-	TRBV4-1	CASSQGEHHNQPQHF	TGCGCCAGCAGCCAAGGTGAACACCACAATCAGCCCCAGCATTTT
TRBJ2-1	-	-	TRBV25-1	CASSDERDEQFF	TGTGCCAGCAGTGACGAGAGGGATGAGCAGTTCTTC
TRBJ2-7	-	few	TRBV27	CASSFAGYEQYF	TGTGCCAGCAGTTTCGCCGGCTACGAGCAGTACTTC
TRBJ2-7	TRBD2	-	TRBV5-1	CASSSAAGGPTEQYF	TGCGCCAGCAGCTCTGCGGCGGGAGGGCCCACGGAGCAGTACTTC
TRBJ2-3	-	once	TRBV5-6	CASSPTFVDTQYF	TGTGCCAGCAGCCCAACCTTCGTCGATACGCAGTATTTT
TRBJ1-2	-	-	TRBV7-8	CASSSDPAGYGYTF	TGTGCCAGCAGCTCGGACCCGGCGGGCTATGGCTACACCTTC
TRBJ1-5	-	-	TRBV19	CASSRASNSNQPQHF	TGTGCCAGTAGTAGGGCGAGTAATAGCAATCAGCCCCAGCATTTT
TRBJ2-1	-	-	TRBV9	CASSVDGDEQFF	TGTGCCAGCAGCGTAGATGGGGACGAGCAGTTCTTC
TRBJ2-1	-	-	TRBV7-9	CASSGGSYEQFF	TGTGCCAGCAGTGGAGGGAGCTATGAGCAGTTCTTC
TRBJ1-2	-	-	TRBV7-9	CASSLVVEEGGYTF	TGTGCCAGCAGCTTAGTAGTGGAAGAAGGTGGCTACACCTTC
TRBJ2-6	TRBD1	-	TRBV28	CASSYWDRNSGANVLTF	TGTGCCAGCAGCTATTGGGACAGGAACTCTGGGGCCAACGTCCTGACTTTC
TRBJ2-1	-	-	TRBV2	CASQKDGNSYNEQFF	TGTGCCAGCCAAAAAGACGGGAACTCCTACAATGAGCAGTTCTTC
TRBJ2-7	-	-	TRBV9	CASSVDLGPTYEQYF	TGTGCCAGCAGCGTAGACCTAGGCCCTACCTACGAGCAGTACTTC
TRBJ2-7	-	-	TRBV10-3	CALGTSSYEQYF	TGTGCCTTGGGGACGTCTTCCTACGAGCAGTACTTC
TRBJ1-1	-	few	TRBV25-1	CASSDNTEAFF	TGTGCCAGCAGTGATAACACTGAAGCTTTCTTT
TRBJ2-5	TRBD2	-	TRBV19	CASSPAGGETQYF	TGTGCCAGTAGCCCTGCGGGGGGGGAGACCCAGTACTTC
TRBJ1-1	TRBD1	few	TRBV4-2	CASSPGTGGLTEAFF	TGTGCCAGCAGCCCCGGGACAGGGGGTCTCACTGAAGCTTTCTTT
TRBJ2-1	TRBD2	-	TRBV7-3	CASSPRTSGAIEQFF	TGTGCCAGCAGCCCCAGGACTAGCGGAGCAATTGAGCAGTTCTTC
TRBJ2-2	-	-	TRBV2	CASSAWYGGPTGELFF	TGTGCCAGCAGTGCTTGGTATGGGGGACCCACCGGGGAGCTGTTTTTT
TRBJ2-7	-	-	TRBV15	CATSRDWEQYF	TGTGCCACCAGCAGAGATTGGGAGCAGTACTTC
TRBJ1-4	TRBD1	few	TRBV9	CASSENGQGPRDSLFF	TGTGCCAGCAGCGAGAACGGACAGGGGCCGCGTGATTCGCTGTTTTTT
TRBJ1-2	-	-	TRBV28	CASSLTLISGYTF	TGTGCCAGCAGTTTGACGCTGATCTCTGGCTACACCTTC
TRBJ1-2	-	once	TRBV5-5	CASSLSGDGTFYGYTF	TGTGCCAGCAGCTTGTCCGGGGACGGTACCTTCTATGGCTACACCTTC